This T cell receptor (beta chain) appears in the sequencing data of a study of T cell repertoires and Cas9 in healthy adults. Study-wide background: SpCas9-reactive CD4 and CD8 T cells were characterized for potency, cytotoxicity and lineage.

Broader study findings: Reportedly, SpCas9-reactive effector T cell proliferation and function were mitigated by SpCas9-reactive Tregs in vitro.

As to this clone: Its antigen is not known.

Looked up from germline, CDR1 is KGHSH and CDR2 is LQKENI. The CDR3 covers 16 residues. Trimming stripped 1 base from V and 5 bases from J, with 17 bases between. Data came from immunoSEQ multiplex PCR; TCRdb stores just in-frame clones and leaves some out. This sample has under 25,000 clones, with roughly nine tenths found just once. Sequenced material: CD4+ effector T cells (CD127+, CD25-, CD137-, CD154-) from PBMCs; culture status not recorded. The chain combines TRBV18 with TRBJ2-5; D is uncertain. The TCR was taken from a human donor in good health. Here the CDR3 DNA reads TGTGCCAGCTCACCACGCCCGAGCGTGGGCAGGGAGACCCAGTACTTC. Translating it yields CASSPRPSVGRETQYF.